This TCR beta chain derives from a study of CD8+ T cells in alopecia areata. Study information: The drug, tofacitinib, lasted 6 to 18 months, followed by 6 months off drug. Study outcomes and limitations: Expanded CD8+ clones among the top 100, and scalp clonality, were significantly decreased by tofacitinib.

Trimming left V 2 bases short and J 5 bases short, with 6 bases between. CDR1 is MGHDK, CDR2 SYGVNS, per germline. CDR3 length equals 12 residues. Isolated RNA was reverse transcribed into cDNA used as the sequencing template. The assay was immunoSEQ multiplex PCR, and TCRdb's table has in-frame clones only and misses some. The profile shows 200,000 to 250,000 clones, 50% to 70% of them singletons. Treatment indicated: oral pan-JAK inhibitor, 5-10 mg twice daily. A remark on this clone: Its antigen is as yet unknown.

The receptor comes from a human donor with alopecia areata. The chain recombines TRBV25-1 with TRBJ2-5; TRBD2 might be the D (6 bases). The input for sequencing was CD4+ T cells sorted from blood, taken at week 4, from a patient treated with tofacitinib. The CDR3, as DNA: TGTGCCAGCAGTGAAGGGGGGGAGACCCAGTACTTC. It translates to CASSEGGETQYF. Drawing the rest from reference TRBV25-1 and TRBJ2-5, the complete variable domain is EADIYQTPRYLVIGTGKKITLECSQTMGHDKMYWYQQDPGMELHLIHYSYGVNSTEKGDLSSESTVSRIRTEHFPLTLESARPSHTSQYLCASSEGGETQYFGPGTRLLVL.